Here is one T cell receptor (beta chain) with its context. This sample was taken from a study of blood T cell repertoires in COVID-19. Study summary: Before being deemed recovered, Cohort 3 donors had two negative PCRs, clearance, or symptom resolution. The analysed material was cDNA or gDNA that came from T cells, B-cell-depleted T cells, or PBMCs.

In the authors' workflow: Estimates of nucleated cell counts were drawn from the amplification of reference gene primers. Produced via immunoSEQ multiplex PCR; TCRdb's table is partial and in-frame only. From that table come the V and J calls and clone size; the DNA was used to work out D and trimming. The sample holds approximately 150,000 clones, roughly 85% seen once. Grouping used clinical history reported by participants in a survey and questionnaire. This CDR3 is built from 17 residues. Trimming at V came to 7 bases and at J to 3 bases, leaving 12 bases not matched to a gene. Germline CDR1 ENHRY, CDR2 SYGVKD.

The source material was PBMCs or T cells enriched from blood (not recorded which). This clonotype was sampled from a woman in her 70s in a cohort exposed to, infected with or recovered from COVID-19 (not recorded which). The chain combines TRBV10-3 with TRBJ1-2, with 12 bases matching TRBD1. This CDR3 reads CAITGQGASFPDYGYTF. DNA for the CDR3: TGTGCCATCACGGGACAGGGGGCTTCGTTTCCAGACTATGGCTACACCTTC.